Included here is one TCR beta chain sequence, with context. The data were obtained in a study of patients and donors after allogeneic stem cell transplantation. TCRdb passed the RT-PCR reads through MiXCR, listing each CDR3 protein once. The sample shows some 960,000 distinct CDR3 sequences, around 17% of them seen only once. Trimming cost V 2 bases and J 8 bases, with 15 bases left between them. This CDR3 comprises 14 residues. Germline V CDR1 and CDR2: LNHNV, YYDKDF (reference sequence). Sequences were obtained from blood, either unsorted or a sorted T cell fraction (not recorded which). The V gene is TRBV15, the J gene TRBJ1-2, with D possibly TRBD1 on 6 matching bases. This clonotype was sampled from a human donor who was either an allogeneic HSCT recipient or a stem cell or donor lymphocyte infusion donor (not recorded which). It is not recorded whose cells these are; they may come from a transplant donor. The CDR3 reads CATSRLQGTQGYTF. DNA of the CDR3: TGTGCCACCAGCAGACTACAGGGTACGCAGGGCTACACCTTC.